This T cell receptor (beta chain) was profiled in a study of regulatory T cells in long-lasting Graves disease. This clonotype occurred many times. Construction of the TCR beta libraries employed iRepertoire HTBI primers in conjunction with Arm-PCR of CDR3 regions. Via MiXCR, TCRdb re-called the multiplex PCR reads, giving one row per CDR3 protein. Among fewer than 400,000 distinct CDR3 sequences, about a sixth were seen once, and the ten largest hold roughly 40%. Regarding time point: newly diagnosed GD, antithyroid drugs for less than 3 months. Scientists built the TCR library using RNA that was extracted from PBMCs. This sequence was found in a female donor with Graves disease. The material sequenced was peripheral blood mononuclear cells (PBMCs), taken at new diagnosis, from a patient treated with antithyroid drugs.

CDR3 nucleotides: TGCGCCAGCAGTGAGGCCCGTATAGATACGCAGTATTTT. This translates into CASSEARIDTQYF. The J gene is TRBJ2-3, the V gene TRBV10-2, with D unresolved. The CDR3 length is 13 residues. The V end was cut by 2 bases, the J end by 5 bases, with 8 bases between. Germline V lookup: CDR1 WSHSY, CDR2 SAAADI.